These T cell receptor beta chains were read from a single sample in a study of T-cell memory formation after mild COVID-19. TCRdb ran MiXCR on the 5' RACE reads and lists one entry per CDR3 protein. The table has approximately 240,000 distinct CDR3 sequences, 16% seen once. What was sequenced was PBMCs or a T cell subset sorted from them (not recorded which). The receptors were gathered from a man aged 18 to 35 who had mild COVID-19 (a few samples of this study predate the infection). Cell type and time point are not known. CDR3s include the opening cysteine and the closing phenylalanine or tryptophan. D genes are given only for firm matches. Clone size appears in some rows only: once, few, many, or a class for an expanded clone.

j_gene | d_gene | len | v_gene | abundance | CDR3nt | CDR3aa
TRBJ1-5 | . | 15 | TRBV7-2 | . | TGTGCCAGCAGCCAGAGGCAGGGAGAGGCTCAGCCACAGCATTTT | CASSQRQGEAQPQHF
TRBJ2-4 | . | 13 | TRBV3-1 | . | TGTGCCAGCAGCCCCGGGGAGATGAGGATTCAGTACTTC | CASSPGEMRIQYF
TRBJ2-1 | TRBD1 | 15 | TRBV5-1 | . | TGCGCCAGCAGCCCCTCCGGGACAGGGGGCGATGAGCAGTTCTTC | CASSPSGTGGDEQFF
TRBJ1-2 | . | 15 | TRBV4-1 | few | TGCGCCAGCAGCCAAGGGGAGCAGCGTAACTATGGCTACACCTTC | CASSQGEQRNYGYTF
TRBJ2-3 | TRBD2 | 16 | TRBV4-2 | . | TGTGCCAGCAGCCCCCTAGGTAAGGGACTAGCGGATACGCAGTATTTT | CASSPLGKGLADTQYF
TRBJ2-3 | . | 12 | TRBV29-1 | many | TGCAGCGTTGGGGGGGCGAGAGATACGCAGTATTTT | CSVGGARDTQYF
TRBJ2-2 | . | 15 | TRBV24-1 | . | TGTGCCACCAGTGACACTACAGAGAACACCGGGGAGCTGTTTTTT | CATSDTTENTGELFF
TRBJ2-7 | . | 13 | TRBV6-2/TRBV6-3 | few | TGTGCCAGCACAAGACAGAAGGCCTACGAGCAGTACTTC | CASTRQKAYEQYF
TRBJ2-5 | . | 13 | TRBV7-2 | . | TGTGCCAGCAGCTTCACTAGACAGGAGACCCAGTACTTC | CASSFTRQETQYF
TRBJ1-3 | . | 17 | TRBV10-3 | . | TGTGCCATCAGTGAGTCGATGGGCAGTGCCTCTGGAAACACCATATATTTT | CAISESMGSASGNTIYF
TRBJ1-6 | TRBD1 | 16 | TRBV5-4 | . | TGTGCCAGCAGCCATACAGGGGGCGCAGATAATTCACCCCTCCACTTT | CASSHTGGADNSPLHF
TRBJ2-5 | TRBD2 | 16 | TRBV20-1 | few | TGCAGTGCTAGAGCGGTCCGGCTAGCGGGGACGGAGACCCAGTACTTC | CSARAVRLAGTETQYF
TRBJ2-7 | . | 12 | TRBV12-3/TRBV12-4 | many | TGTGCCAGCAGTTTAATAGGGTACGAGCAGTACTTC | CASSLIGYEQYF
TRBJ2-1 | TRBD2 | 15 | TRBV7-9 | many | TGTGCCAGCAGCCGCGTTAGCGGGGGGGTCAGTGAGCAGTTCTTC | CASSRVSGGVSEQFF
TRBJ2-1 | . | 17 | TRBV11-2 | few | TGTGCCAGCACCCGCTTAAGAATGACAGGCCAGGTCAATGAGCAGTTCTTC | CASTRLRMTGQVNEQFF
TRBJ2-3 | . | 16 | TRBV6-5 | few | TGTGCCAGCAGTTACTCGAGCGGTTCTAGCACAGATACGCAGTATTTT | CASSYSSGSSTDTQYF
TRBJ2-1 | . | 15 | TRBV24-1 | few | TGTGCCACCAGTGATGGAGGGGTCTCCTACAATGAGCAGTTCTTC | CATSDGGVSYNEQFF
TRBJ1-1 | TRBD1 | 15 | TRBV5-1 | few | TGCGCCAGCAGCTTGGTACAGGGGCGAAACACTGAAGCTTTCTTT | CASSLVQGRNTEAFF
TRBJ1-1 | . | 14 | TRBV4-2 | many | TGTGCCAGCAGCCAAGATTCTACTGCTACTGAAGCTTTCTTT | CASSQDSTATEAFF
TRBJ2-1 | . | 15 | TRBV6-1 | few | TGTGCCAGCAGGGGACGCGGGGGCGACTACAATGAGCAGTTCTTC | CASRGRGGDYNEQFF
TRBJ2-3 | . | 12 | TRBV11-2 | . | TGTGCCAGCGGGGGAACCACAGATACGCAGTATTTT | CASGGTTDTQYF
TRBJ2-3 | . | 14 | TRBV29-1 | . | TGCAGCGTTGATATACAGGGTGGCACAGATACGCAGTATTTT | CSVDIQGGTDTQYF
TRBJ2-3 | TRBD2 | 14 | TRBV20-1 | . | TGCAGTGCTACATGGGCTAGCGGGGGCAATACGCAGTATTTT | CSATWASGGNTQYF
TRBJ1-2 | . | 15 | TRBV5-1 | . | TGCGCCAGCAGCTTGGACGGGAACCTTAACTATGGCTACACCTTC | CASSLDGNLNYGYTF
TRBJ1-6 | TRBD1 | 15 | TRBV25-1 | . | TGTGCCAGCAGTGAATGGGGGGACAGGGCTGCACCCCTCCACTTT | CASSEWGDRAAPLHF
TRBJ2-3 | TRBD2 | 17 | TRBV7-2 | many | TGTGCCAGCAGCAAACGACTAGCGGGGGACCGCACAGATACGCAGTATTTT | CASSKRLAGDRTDTQYF
TRBJ2-3 | . | 14 | TRBV20-1 | . | TGCAGTGCTAATCGCGGGGAGATATCAGATACGCAGTATTTT | CSANRGEISDTQYF
TRBJ2-1 | TRBD1 | 15 | TRBV7-6 | few | TGTGCCAGCAGCTGGGGACAGGGAGGAAGGAATGAGCAGTTCTTC | CASSWGQGGRNEQFF
TRBJ1-1 | . | 13 | TRBV29-1 | . | TGCAGCGTTTCACAGGGAAGGGACACTGAAGCTTTCTTT | CSVSQGRDTEAFF
TRBJ1-2 | . | 18 | TRBV28 | many | TGTGCCAGCAGTTTTGGCGGTTTTCTCGGACTGATAAACTATGGCTACACCTTC | CASSFGGFLGLINYGYTF
TRBJ1-6 | . | 15 | TRBV18 | . | TGTGCCAGCTCACCCAAGGGGCTGGACGGTTCACCCCTCCACTTT | CASSPKGLDGSPLHF
TRBJ2-7 | . | 14 | TRBV20-1 | . | TGCAGTGCTAGAGAGTCTAGCACCGACTACGAGCAGTACTTC | CSARESSTDYEQYF
TRBJ2-2 | . | 15 | TRBV7-2 | many | TGTGCCAGCAGCTTCTTCCTCTCCGGTGCCGGGGAGCTGTTTTTT | CASSFFLSGAGELFF